This TCR beta chain emerged from a study of T cell responses to AZD1222 COVID-19 vaccine. About the research overall: Doses given second, at about 4 or about 12 weeks, were pooled. General study points: A mostly white British donor set with more females was recruited, and clonal diversity was possibly underestimated. Spike as a whole was targeted by vaccine-associated CD4 TCRs, dominant at 160-218 and 743-854. Nearly half of spike-specific TCRs reportedly target unmutated variant regions.

The CDR3 runs 11 residues. V was clipped by 7 bases and J by 7 bases, with 7 bases between them. Regarding this clone: Its antigen is still unknown.

Sequencing used immunoSEQ multiplex PCR; TCRdb keeps in-frame clones, though not all of them. The sample has tens of thousands of clones; 89% are singletons. This specimen consisted of peripheral blood, obtained on day 0 of AZD1222 vaccination. The chain links TRBV12-3 or TRBV12-4 to TRBJ2-2; D is unresolved. This clonotype originated in an adult in good health. The chain's CDR3 is CASTLGGELFF. The CDR3 nucleotides are TGTGCCAGCACCCTTGGCGGGGAGCTGTTTTTT.